The source of this TCR beta chain is a study of beta chain features in type 1 diabetes. Study-level findings and limits: Researchers report that Type 1 diabetes patients had moderately but significantly shorter TCRB CDR3s across all four CD4+ subsets.

Staining for CD45RO/CCR7/CD25/CD127/CD95/CD27 allowed sorting of CD4+ naive, central memory, regulatory and stem cell-like memory cells. This clone was seen a few times. Its antigen is still unknown. The authors reverse transcribed all of the isolated RNA, so sequencing captured expressed TCRB transcripts. Roughly 3.6 million reads per sample on average were obtained from naive, central memory and regulatory T cell samples. Clones were read by immunoSEQ multiplex PCR, and TCRdb kept only the in-frame ones, dropping some. The table includes about 340,000 clones, about 14% detected once. This CDR3 spans 16 amino acids.

The origin of this receptor is a woman between 18 and 29 years old with type 1 diabetes. Specimen: naive CD4+ T cells from blood. The chain combines TRBV1 with TRBJ2-1; TRBD2 is the table's D call and was not checked against the DNA. TRBV1 constitutes a pseudogene. The CDR3 loop is CTSSHAIAGAYNEQFF. In nucleotides, the CDR3 is TGCACCAGCAGCCATGCTATAGCGGGAGCCTACAATGAGCAGTTCTTC.